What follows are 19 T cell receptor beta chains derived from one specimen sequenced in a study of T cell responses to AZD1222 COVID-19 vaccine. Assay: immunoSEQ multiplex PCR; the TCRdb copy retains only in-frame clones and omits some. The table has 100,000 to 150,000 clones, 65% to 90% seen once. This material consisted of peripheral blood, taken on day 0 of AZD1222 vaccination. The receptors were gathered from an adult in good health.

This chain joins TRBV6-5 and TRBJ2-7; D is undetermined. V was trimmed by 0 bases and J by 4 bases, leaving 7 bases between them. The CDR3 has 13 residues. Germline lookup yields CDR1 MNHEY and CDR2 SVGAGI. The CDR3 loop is CASSYSTAYEQYF. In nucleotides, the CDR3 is TGTGCCAGCAGTTACTCTACAGCATACGAGCAGTACTTC.

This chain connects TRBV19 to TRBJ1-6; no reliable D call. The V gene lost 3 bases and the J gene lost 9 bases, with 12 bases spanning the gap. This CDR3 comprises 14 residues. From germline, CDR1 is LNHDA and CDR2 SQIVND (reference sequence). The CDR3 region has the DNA TGTGCCAGTAGTATTTCGGGGAAGGCTTCACCCCTCCACTTT. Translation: CASSISGKASPLHF.

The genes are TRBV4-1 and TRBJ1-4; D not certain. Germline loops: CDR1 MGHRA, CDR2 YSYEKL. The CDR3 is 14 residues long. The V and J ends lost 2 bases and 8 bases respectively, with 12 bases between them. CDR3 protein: CASSQRRWEEKLFF. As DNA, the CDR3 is TGCGCCAGCAGCCAAAGGCGGTGGGAGGAAAAACTGTTTTTT.

The DNA for the CDR3 is TGTGCCAGCAGTTGTAAAGAGAGATCCTACGAGCAGTACTTC. This encodes CASSCKERSYEQYF. The chain combines TRBV27 with TRBJ2-7; D is ambiguous. V was cut by 4 bases and J by 1 base, with 11 bases left in between. The germline V gene has CDR1 MNHEY and CDR2 SMNVEV (reference sequence). This CDR3 spans 14 amino acids.

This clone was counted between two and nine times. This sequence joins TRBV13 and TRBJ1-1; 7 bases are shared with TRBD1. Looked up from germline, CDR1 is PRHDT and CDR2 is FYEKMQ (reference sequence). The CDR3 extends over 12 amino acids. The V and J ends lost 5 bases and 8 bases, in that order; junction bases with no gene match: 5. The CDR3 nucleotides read TGTGCCAGCAGCCCCGGGACAGCCGAAGCTTTCTTT. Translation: CASSPGTAEAFF.

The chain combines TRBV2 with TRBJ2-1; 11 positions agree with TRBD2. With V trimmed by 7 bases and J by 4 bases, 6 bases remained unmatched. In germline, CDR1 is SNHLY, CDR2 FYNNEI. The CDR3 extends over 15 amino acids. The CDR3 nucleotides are TGTGCCAGCATTAGAGCTAGCGGGGGGTACAATGAGCAGTTCTTC. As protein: CASIRASGGYNEQFF.

For the CDR3, the DNA is TGTGCCAGCAGCTCCACGGTAACTAATGAAAAACTGTTTTTT. Its protein product is CASSSTVTNEKLFF. The V call is TRBV7-9, the J call TRBJ1-4; D not certain. With 4 bases removed from V and 1 base from J, the gap between germline ends came to 7 bases. Germline V gene sequence: CDR1 SEHNR, CDR2 FQNEAQ (reference sequence). The CDR3 is 14 residues long. Variable domain in full (rest from reference TRBV7-9 and TRBJ1-4): DTGVSQNPRHKITKRGQNVTFRCDPISEHNRLYWYRQTLGQGPEFLTYFQNEAQLEKSRLLSDRFSAERPKGSFSTLEIQRTEQGDSAMYLCASSSTVTNEKLFFGSGTQLSVL.

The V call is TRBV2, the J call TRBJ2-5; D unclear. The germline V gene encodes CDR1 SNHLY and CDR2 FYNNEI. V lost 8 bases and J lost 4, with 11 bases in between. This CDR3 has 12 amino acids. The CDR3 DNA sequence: TGTGCCAGCGGTGGCAGGTTAGAGACCCAGTACTTC. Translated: CASGGRLETQYF.

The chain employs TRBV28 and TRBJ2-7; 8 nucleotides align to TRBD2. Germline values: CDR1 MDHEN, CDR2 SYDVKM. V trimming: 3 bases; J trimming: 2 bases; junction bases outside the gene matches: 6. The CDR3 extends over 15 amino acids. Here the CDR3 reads CASSLVAGSAYEQYF. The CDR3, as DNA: TGTGCCAGCAGTTTGGTAGCGGGGTCCGCCTACGAGCAGTACTTC.

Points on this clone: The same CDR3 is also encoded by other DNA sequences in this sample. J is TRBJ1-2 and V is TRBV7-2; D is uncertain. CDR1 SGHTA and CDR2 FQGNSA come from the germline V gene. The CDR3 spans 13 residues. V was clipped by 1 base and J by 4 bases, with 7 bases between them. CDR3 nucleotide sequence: TGTGCCAGCAGCTTAGGAGTTCGCTATGGCTACACCTTC. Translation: CASSLGVRYGYTF.

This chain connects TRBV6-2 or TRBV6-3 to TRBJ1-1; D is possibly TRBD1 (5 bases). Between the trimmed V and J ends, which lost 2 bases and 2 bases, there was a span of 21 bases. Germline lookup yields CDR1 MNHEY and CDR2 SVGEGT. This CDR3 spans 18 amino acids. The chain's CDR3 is CASSYDEGVKKLNTEAFF. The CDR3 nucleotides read TGTGCCAGCAGTTACGACGAAGGGGTGAAGAAGCTCAACACTGAAGCTTTCTTT.

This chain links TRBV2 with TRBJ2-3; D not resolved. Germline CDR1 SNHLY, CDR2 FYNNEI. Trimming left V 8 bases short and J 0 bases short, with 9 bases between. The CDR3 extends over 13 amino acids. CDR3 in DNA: TGTGCCAGCCTCGCCGGAAGCACAGATACGCAGTATTTT. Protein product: CASLAGSTDTQYF.

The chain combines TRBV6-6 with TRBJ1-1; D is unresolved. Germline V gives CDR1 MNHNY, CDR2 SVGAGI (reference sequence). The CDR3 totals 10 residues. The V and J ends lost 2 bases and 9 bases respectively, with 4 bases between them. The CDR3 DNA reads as TGTGCCAGCAGTTACGGGCAAGCTTTCTTT. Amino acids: CASSYGQAFF.

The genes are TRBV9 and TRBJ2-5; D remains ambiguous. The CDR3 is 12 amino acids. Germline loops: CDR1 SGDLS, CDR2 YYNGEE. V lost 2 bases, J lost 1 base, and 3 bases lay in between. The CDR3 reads CASSVFQETQYF. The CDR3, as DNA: TGTGCCAGCAGCGTCTTCCAAGAGACCCAGTACTTC.

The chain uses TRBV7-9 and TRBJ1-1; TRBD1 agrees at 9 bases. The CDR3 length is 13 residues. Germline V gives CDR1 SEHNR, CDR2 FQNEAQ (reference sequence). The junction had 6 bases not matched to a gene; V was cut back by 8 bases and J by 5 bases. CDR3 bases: TGTGCCAGCGGGGGACAGGGTGGGACTGAAGCTTTCTTT. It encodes CASGGQGGTEAFF.

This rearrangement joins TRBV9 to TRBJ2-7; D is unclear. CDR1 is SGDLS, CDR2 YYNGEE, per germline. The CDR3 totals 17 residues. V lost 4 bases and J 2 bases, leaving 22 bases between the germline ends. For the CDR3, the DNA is TGTGCCAGCAGCCCTCCGCCGATGGGGAAACTACCCTACGAGCAGTACTTC. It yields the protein CASSPPPMGKLPYEQYF.

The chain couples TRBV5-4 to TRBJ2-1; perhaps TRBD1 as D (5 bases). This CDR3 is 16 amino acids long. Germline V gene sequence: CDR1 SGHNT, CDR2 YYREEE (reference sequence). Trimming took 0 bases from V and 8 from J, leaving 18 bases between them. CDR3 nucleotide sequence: TGTGCCAGCAGCTTGGGGGCCAGGGCAGGGCACGATGAGCAGTTCTTC. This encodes CASSLGARAGHDEQFF.

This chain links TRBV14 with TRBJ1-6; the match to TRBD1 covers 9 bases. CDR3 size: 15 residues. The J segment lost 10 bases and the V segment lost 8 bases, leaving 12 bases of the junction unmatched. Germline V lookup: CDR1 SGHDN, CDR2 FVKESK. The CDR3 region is CASSLQGALGSPLHF. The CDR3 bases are TGTGCCAGCTCTTTACAGGGGGCGCTGGGCTCACCCCTCCACTTT. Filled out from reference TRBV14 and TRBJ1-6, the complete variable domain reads EAGVTQFPSHSVIEKGQTVTLRCDPISGHDNLYWYRRVMGKEIKFLLHFVKESKQDESGMPNNRFLAERTGGTYSTLKVQPAELEDSGVYFCASSLQGALGSPLHFGNGTRLTVT.

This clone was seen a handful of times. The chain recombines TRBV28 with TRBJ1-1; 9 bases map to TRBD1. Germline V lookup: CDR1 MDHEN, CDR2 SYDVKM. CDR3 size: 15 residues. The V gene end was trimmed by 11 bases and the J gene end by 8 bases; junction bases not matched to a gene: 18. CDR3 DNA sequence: TGTGCCTGCACACAAGGGACAGGGATAATCTCGGAAGCTTTCTTT. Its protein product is CACTQGTGIISEAFF. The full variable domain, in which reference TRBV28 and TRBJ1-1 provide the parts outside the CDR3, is DVKVTQSSRYLVKRTGEKVFLECVQDMDHENMFWYRQDPGLGLRLIYFSYDVKMKEKGDIPEGYSVSREKKERFSLILESASTNQTSMYLCACTQGTGIISEAFFGQGTRLTVV.